These T cell receptor beta chains were read from a single sample in a study of T cells after yellow fever vaccination. TCRdb passed the 5' RACE reads through MiXCR, listing each CDR3 protein once. The table lists approximately 74,000 distinct CDR3 sequences, about 6% of them singletons. Sequenced material: CD4+ T cells sorted from PBMCs, taken around 15 days after the first yellow fever vaccination. Receptors originate from a man between 18 and 35 years old who received the YFV17D yellow fever vaccine. The CDR3 runs from the conserved cysteine through the conserved F or W. D genes are given only for firm matches. Size is stated as once, few, many, or a class for an expanded clone.

d_gene: .; v_gene: TRBV5-4; abundance: many; len: 14; j_gene: TRBJ2-2; CDR3aa: CASSLGLVPGELFF; CDR3nt: TGTGCCAGCAGCTTGGGACTAGTTCCCGGGGAGCTGTTTTTT
d_gene: .; v_gene: TRBV12-3/TRBV12-4; abundance: many; len: 13; j_gene: TRBJ1-6; CDR3aa: CASSPGVYSPLHF; CDR3nt: TGTGCCAGCAGTCCAGGGGTATACTCACCCCTCCACTTT
d_gene: TRBD2; v_gene: TRBV7-3; abundance: many; len: 17; j_gene: TRBJ2-1; CDR3aa: CASSPHQAGPSYNEQFF; CDR3nt: TGTGCCAGCAGCCCACACCAAGCGGGGCCCTCCTACAATGAGCAGTTCTTC
d_gene: TRBD2; v_gene: TRBV6-4; abundance: many; len: 21; j_gene: TRBJ2-1; CDR3aa: CASSDSSSGLAGGPLYNEQFF; CDR3nt: TGTGCCAGCAGTGACTCGTCGTCAGGACTAGCGGGGGGCCCTCTTTACAATGAGCAGTTCTTC
d_gene: TRBD1; v_gene: TRBV28; abundance: many; len: 17; j_gene: TRBJ2-2; CDR3aa: CASRTTRTGTATGELFF; CDR3nt: TGTGCCAGCAGGACCACACGAACCGGGACAGCCACCGGGGAGCTGTTTTTT
d_gene: .; v_gene: TRBV7-2; abundance: many; len: 15; j_gene: TRBJ1-1; CDR3aa: CASSPRTLLGTEAFF; CDR3nt: TGTGCCAGCAGCCCACGGACCCTCCTAGGGACTGAAGCTTTCTTT
d_gene: TRBD2; v_gene: TRBV2; abundance: many; len: 17; j_gene: TRBJ2-6; CDR3aa: CASRTSGGVSGANVLTF; CDR3nt: TGTGCCAGCAGGACCAGCGGGGGGGTTTCTGGGGCCAACGTCCTGACTTTC
d_gene: TRBD2; v_gene: TRBV5-1; abundance: many; len: 14; j_gene: TRBJ2-1; CDR3aa: CASSGGGHNNEQFF; CDR3nt: TGCGCCAGCAGTGGCGGGGGGCACAACAATGAGCAGTTCTTC
d_gene: .; v_gene: TRBV29-1; abundance: many; len: 12; j_gene: TRBJ1-5; CDR3aa: CSAGGEKQPQHF; CDR3nt: TGCAGCGCGGGAGGGGAGAAACAGCCCCAGCATTTT
d_gene: TRBD2; v_gene: TRBV12-3/TRBV12-4; abundance: few; len: 14; j_gene: TRBJ2-1; CDR3aa: CASSPGTSGNEQFF; CDR3nt: TGTGCCAGCAGCCCAGGGACTAGCGGGAATGAGCAGTTCTTC
d_gene: .; v_gene: TRBV6-2/TRBV6-3; abundance: many; len: 11; j_gene: TRBJ2-7; CDR3aa: CASSWEYEQYF; CDR3nt: TGTGCCAGCAGTTGGGAATACGAGCAGTACTTC
d_gene: TRBD2; v_gene: TRBV7-2; abundance: many; len: 15; j_gene: TRBJ2-3; CDR3aa: CASSTYGGGADTQYF; CDR3nt: TGTGCCAGCAGCACTTACGGCGGGGGGGCAGATACGCAGTATTTT
d_gene: .; v_gene: TRBV5-1; abundance: many; len: 16; j_gene: TRBJ2-6; CDR3aa: CASSFFHRSGANVLTF; CDR3nt: TGCGCCAGCAGCTTCTTTCACCGCTCTGGGGCCAACGTCCTGACTTTC
d_gene: TRBD1; v_gene: TRBV12-3/TRBV12-4; abundance: many; len: 13; j_gene: TRBJ1-1; CDR3aa: CASSLTGTGEAFF; CDR3nt: TGTGCCAGCAGTTTGACAGGGACGGGTGAAGCTTTCTTT
d_gene: TRBD1; v_gene: TRBV6-2/TRBV6-3; abundance: many; len: 14; j_gene: TRBJ2-5; CDR3aa: CASSEDRGSETQYF; CDR3nt: TGTGCCAGCAGCGAGGACAGGGGTAGCGAGACCCAGTACTTC